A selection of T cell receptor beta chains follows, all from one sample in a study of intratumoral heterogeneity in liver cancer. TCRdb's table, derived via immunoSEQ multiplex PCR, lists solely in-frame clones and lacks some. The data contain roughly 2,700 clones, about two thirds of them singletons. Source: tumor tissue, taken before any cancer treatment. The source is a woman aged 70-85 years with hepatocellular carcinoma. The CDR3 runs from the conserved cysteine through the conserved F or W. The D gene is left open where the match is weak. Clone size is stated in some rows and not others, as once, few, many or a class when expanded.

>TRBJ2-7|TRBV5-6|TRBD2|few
CASSLESGGTYEQYF
TGTGCCAGCAGCTTGGAAAGCGGGGGGACCTACGAGCAGTACTTC
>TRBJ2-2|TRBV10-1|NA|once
CASSGSVTGELFF
TGCGCCAGCAGTGGGTCCGTGACCGGGGAGCTGTTTTTT
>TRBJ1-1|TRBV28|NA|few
CASSLGQWTEAFF
TGTGCCAGCAGTTTGGGCCAGTGGACTGAAGCTTTCTTT
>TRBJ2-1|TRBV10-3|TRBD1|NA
CAISESLQGSLNNEQFF
TGTGCCATCAGTGAGTCCCTACAGGGGTCCTTAAACAATGAGCAGTTCTTC
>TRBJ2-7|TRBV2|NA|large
CASSGESYYEQYF
TGTGCCAGCAGCGGGGAGTCCTACTACGAGCAGTACTTC
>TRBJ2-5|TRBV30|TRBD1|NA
CAWRQGQGAQETQYF
TGTGCCTGGAGACAAGGACAGGGGGCGCAAGAGACCCAGTACTTC
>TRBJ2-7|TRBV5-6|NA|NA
CASSLGGAIPTYEQYF
TGTGCCAGCAGCTTAGGCGGTGCGATCCCAACCTACGAGCAGTACTTC
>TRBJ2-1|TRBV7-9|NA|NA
CASSLEGALNEQFF
TGTGCCAGCAGCTTAGAGGGAGCCTTGAATGAGCAGTTCTTC
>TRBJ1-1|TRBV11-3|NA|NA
CASSLDRGLDAVNTEAFF
TGTGCCAGCAGCTTAGATCGGGGTCTAGACGCGGTGAACACTGAAGCTTTCTTT
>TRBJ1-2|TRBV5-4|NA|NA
CASSFSADVGYTF
TGTGCCAGCAGCTTTAGCGCCGACGTTGGCTACACCTTC
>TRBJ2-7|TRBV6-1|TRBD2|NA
CASSEAPSGRSPYEQYF
TGTGCCAGCAGTGAAGCCCCTAGCGGGAGATCCCCCTACGAGCAGTACTTC
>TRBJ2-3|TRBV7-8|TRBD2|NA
CASSLGLARPLDTQYF
TGTGCCAGCAGCTTAGGACTAGCCCGTCCGTTGGATACGCAGTATTTT
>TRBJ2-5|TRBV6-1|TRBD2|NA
CASSEVAGLETQYF
TGTGCCAGCAGTGAAGTAGCGGGATTAGAGACCCAGTACTTC
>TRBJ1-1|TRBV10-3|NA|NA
CAISESGRNTEAFF
TGTGCCATCAGTGAGTCTGGCAGGAACACTGAAGCTTTCTTT
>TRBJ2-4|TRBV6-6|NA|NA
CASSPPGLAKNIQYF
TGTGCCAGCAGTCCACCGGGACTAGCCAAAAACATTCAGTACTTC
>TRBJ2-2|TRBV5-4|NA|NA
CASSLGGMNTGELFF
TGTGCCAGCAGCTTGGGCGGGATGAACACCGGGGAGCTGTTTTTT
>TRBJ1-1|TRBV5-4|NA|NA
CASSLAGNTEAFF
TGTGCCAGCAGCTTGGCCGGGAACACTGAAGCTTTCTTT
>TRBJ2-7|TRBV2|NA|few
CASSEWDTNSEQYF
TGTGCCAGCAGTGAATGGGACACAAACAGCGAGCAGTACTTC
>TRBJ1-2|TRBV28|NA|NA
CASKWGGTYGYTF
TGTGCCAGCAAATGGGGGGGCACCTATGGCTACACCTTC
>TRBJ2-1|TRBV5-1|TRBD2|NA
CASSLQTSGNYNEQFF
TGCGCCAGCAGCTTGCAAACTAGCGGGAACTACAATGAGCAGTTCTTC
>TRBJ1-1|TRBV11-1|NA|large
CASSLYMNTEAFF
TGTGCCAGCAGCTTGTATATGAACACTGAAGCTTTCTTT
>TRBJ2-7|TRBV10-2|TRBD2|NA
CASRVGTSGRVYEQYF
TGCGCCAGCAGGGTAGGGACTAGCGGGAGAGTTTACGAGCAGTACTTC